This T cell receptor beta chain was observed in a study of blood T cell repertoires in COVID-19. The CDR3 length is 14 residues. Germline lookup yields CDR1 MNHEY and CDR2 SVGAGI. The V segment lost 5 bases and the J segment 4 bases; nucleotides outside the gene matches: 5. The method was immunoSEQ multiplex PCR; TCRdb's version includes in-frame clones alone and lacks a portion of them. The sample records about 180,000 clones, around 80% being singletons. The sequence was obtained from a man in his sixties or seventies with active or convalescent COVID-19. Sequencing was carried out using peripheral blood. V is TRBV6-5 and J is TRBJ2-5; 9 bases are shared with TRBD2. The CDR3 bases are TGTGCCAGCAGTATTAGCGGGAGAGGAGAGACCCAGTACTTC. It is translated as CASSISGRGETQYF.